This T cell receptor (beta chain) was identified during a study of molecular identifiers for immune sequencing clone quantification. Libraries from naive CD8 cells were generated from around 18,000 to 910,000 sorted cells (with 10%, 30% or 50% RNA). Sorting captured naive CD8 T cells as CD8+CD4-CCR7+CD45RA+. Study outcomes and limitations: Reports indicate spiked Jurkat TCR RNA from one cell could be found among approximately 1 million naive cells.

This clonotype was picked up many times. The target antigen is unknown. Per germline, CDR1 SEHNR and CDR2 FQNEAQ (reference sequence). The V segment lost 0 bases and the J segment 1 base; nucleotides outside the gene matches: 10. CDR3 length equals 19 residues. Listed TCR primers and previously described methods were used for bulk TCR libraries. Each CDR3 protein is one row after TCRdb ran MiXCR on the PCR reads. The sample has about half a million distinct CDR3 sequences, around 21% seen once. Sequenced sample: naive CD8+ T cells from blood, with Jurkat cell RNA spiked in. The subset was: FACS-sorted CD8+CD4-CCR7+CD45RA+ naive T cells. This chain uses TRBV7-9 with TRBJ2-3; 10 bases agree with TRBD2. This TCR was recovered from a human donor in good health. Some libraries in this study had Jurkat cell RNA spiked in. CDR3: CASSLARFEREGRTDTQYF. The CDR3 region has the DNA TGTGCCAGCAGCTTAGCGCGTTTCGAGCGGGAGGGCCGCACAGATACGCAGTATTTT.